This T cell receptor (beta chain) was documented in a study of CD8 T cells in ankylosing spondylitis. Overall study findings and caveats: The disease-linked clones had a CD8+ phenotype and low blood frequencies. Reportedly, matched ankylosing spondylitis synovial fluid was significantly enriched for disease-linked clones. A motif in TCR beta, a set of under ten highly homologous variants, appeared characteristic of ankylosing spondylitis blood.

Germline CDR1 is SGHDT and CDR2 is YYEEEE. The CDR3 covers 12 residues. Trimming pared 3 bases from V and 1 base from J, leaving 4 bases between. One entry per CDR3 protein results from TCRdb running MiXCR on the 5' RACE reads. The sample shows 200,000 to 250,000 distinct CDR3 sequences, around 6.6% of them seen only once. On this clonotype: Its antigen is still unknown. A far larger clone is a single base away, which makes a read error likely.

The V call is TRBV5-6, the J call TRBJ1-1; D uncertain. This TCR derives from a male donor with ankylosing spondylitis. Sequencing was done on a sample of blood, either unsorted or a sorted T cell fraction (not recorded which). The CDR3 sequence: CASSSANTEAFF. The CDR3 bases are TGTGCCAGCAGCTCGGCGAACACTGAAGCTTTCTTT.